Listed here are 17 T cell receptor beta chains from one sample, sequenced in a study of CD8 T cells in ankylosing spondylitis (dated by TCRdb to 2016 to 2017). Library prep was done by 5' RACE. Sequencing instrument: Illumina HiSeq 2500. The public sequencing data were trimmed at Q25 with fastp and processed into clonotypes with MiXCR by TCRdb, which kept only in-frame beta chains. Here each entry gathers all rows of one CDR3 protein and keeps the most common genes and DNA. The sample table holds about 240,000 distinct CDR3 sequences, of which around 11% were seen once. The ten largest make up around 6.5% of the sample. Sequenced sample: blood, either unsorted or a sorted T cell fraction (not recorded which). Source of these receptors: a male donor with ankylosing spondylitis or in good health (not recorded which).

This clonotype has a count of ten or more. The rearrangement joins TRBV7-8 to TRBJ1-1; TRBD1 aligns across 8 bases. The CDR3 consists of 14 residues. CDR1 is SGHVS, CDR2 FQNEAQ, per germline. V gave up 5 bases and J gave up 5 bases; unmatched junction bases: 7. The CDR3 spells CASSPTGVRTEAFF. The CDR3, as DNA: TGTGCCAGCAGCCCGACAGGGGTGCGGACTGAAGCTTTCTTT.

This chain joins TRBV4-1 and TRBJ2-1, with TRBD2 matching 7 bases. The V and J ends lost 4 bases and 16 bases, in that order; junction bases with no gene match: 7. CDR3 length equals 11 residues. Germline CDR1 MGHRA, CDR2 YSYEKL. This CDR3 reads CASSLGTTHFF. In nucleotides, the CDR3 is TGCGCCAGCAGCCTAGGGACTACCCACTTCTTC.

This clonotype was detected only a few times. This sequence joins TRBV5-1 and TRBJ2-3, with 8 nucleotides matching TRBD1. The length of the CDR3 is 14 residues. CDR1 and CDR2 from the germline V gene are SGHRS and YFSETQ. V was pared by 4 bases and J by 6 bases, with 7 bases of the junction left unmatched. In DNA, the CDR3 is TGCGCCAGCAGCGAACGACAGGGGATGGATACGCAGTATTTT. Residues: CASSERQGMDTQYF.

The sample holds many counts of this clonotype. The J gene is TRBJ1-2, the V gene TRBV5-1; D might be TRBD1 (5 bases). This CDR3 spans 15 amino acids. The V gene lost 4 bases and the J gene lost 8 bases, with 21 bases spanning the gap. Germline V gene sequence: CDR1 SGHRS, CDR2 YFSETQ. The chain's CDR3 is CASSLPKGELEGYTF. The CDR3 region has the DNA TGCGCCAGCAGCCTCCCGAAAGGGGAACTAGAAGGCTACACCTTC.

This clonotype has at least ten counts. J is TRBJ1-1 and V is TRBV28; D perhaps matches TRBD1 (5 bases). The germline V gene encodes CDR1 MDHEN and CDR2 SYDVKM. The V gene lost 7 bases and the J gene lost 9 bases, with 12 bases spanning the gap. This CDR3 comprises 11 residues. The chain's CDR3 is CASITQGQAFF. The CDR3 DNA reads TGTGCCAGCATAACGCAGGGACAAGCTTTCTTT.

This clonotype was counted at least ten times. The chain couples TRBV12-3 or TRBV12-4 to TRBJ2-3, with 12 positions matching TRBD2. Germline trimming cut 3 bases from V and 4 bases from J; bases unmatched to any gene: 2. The CDR3 extends over 15 amino acids. CDR3 loop: CASSFRTSGADTQYF. The CDR3, as DNA: TGTGCCAGCAGTTTCAGGACTAGCGGGGCAGATACGCAGTATTTT.

A few counts support this clonotype. The V gene is TRBV12-3 or TRBV12-4, the J gene TRBJ2-1; D is unresolved. The CDR3 covers 15 residues. Trimming left V 3 bases short and J 0 bases short, with 9 bases between. CDR3 nucleotides: TGTGCCAGCAGTTTTCATGGAAGCTCCTACAATGAGCAGTTCTTC. The encoded protein is CASSFHGSSYNEQFF.

This clonotype was found many times. The chain recombines TRBV15 with TRBJ2-1; a possible D gene is TRBD2 (7 bases). Germline CDR1 and CDR2: LNHNV and YYDKDF (reference sequence). The length of the CDR3 is 18 residues. V was trimmed by 3 bases and J by 3 bases, leaving 21 bases between them. DNA for the CDR3: TGTGCCACCAGCAGGGGGGCTCCCCTCGCGGGGGACTACAATGAGCAGTTCTTC. Residues: CATSRGAPLAGDYNEQFF.

This clonotype was picked up a small number of times. This chain joins TRBV20-1 and TRBJ2-2; D unresolved. Germline CDR1 reads DFQATT; CDR2 reads SNEGSKA (reference sequence). The V and J ends lost 0 bases and 3 bases respectively, with 11 bases between them. There are 15 residues in the CDR3. The CDR3 DNA reads as TGCAGTGCTAGAGATAGGGCCATCCACACCGGGGAGCTGTTTTTT. Translated, it gives CSARDRAIHTGELFF.

The V gene is TRBV5-1, the J gene TRBJ2-7; D not resolved. In germline, CDR1 is SGHRS, CDR2 YFSETQ. V lost 2 bases, J lost 5 bases, and 8 bases lay in between. The CDR3 loop spans 12 amino acids. The DNA of the CDR3 is TGCGCCAGCAGCTTCTTGGGCCACGAGCAGTACTTC. Its protein is CASSFLGHEQYF.

This clonotype was seen ten or more times. The chain carries TRBV5-6 and TRBJ2-1; D is ambiguous. Germline CDR1 and CDR2: SGHDT and YYEEEE. Trimming pared 7 bases from V and 3 bases from J, leaving 11 bases between. CDR3 length: 13 amino acids. CDR3 nucleotides: TGTGCCAGCCTCCAAGACGGCTACAATGAGCAGTTCTTC. This encodes CASLQDGYNEQFF.

This clonotype appeared once. The rearrangement uses TRBV20-1 and TRBJ2-1; TRBD1 agrees at 7 bases. The germline CDR1 and CDR2 sequences are DFQATT and SNEGSKA (reference sequence). The trim removed 6 bases at V and 12 bases at J, leaving 20 bases unmatched. The CDR3 is made up of 15 amino acids. This CDR3 reads CSALEAYRGRGAQFF. The DNA of the CDR3 is TGCAGTGCCCTAGAGGCTTACAGGGGCCGGGGTGCGCAGTTCTTC.

In its sample, this clonotype was seen many times. The gene calls are TRBV12-3 or TRBV12-4 and TRBJ2-1, with D possibly matching TRBD2 (5 bases). V gave up 6 bases and J gave up 10 bases, with 22 bases separating them. The CDR3 contains 15 residues. This CDR3 reads CASSPSPPPLGEQFF. CDR3 coding DNA: TGTGCCAGCAGCCCTAGCCCCCCTCCGTTGGGGGAGCAGTTCTTC.

In this sample, this clonotype turned up many times. The chain carries TRBV6-1 and TRBJ2-7; 12 bases align to TRBD2. CDR1 is MNHNS and CDR2 is SASEGT in the germline V gene. The CDR3 covers 16 residues. J was trimmed by 7 bases and V by 6 bases; bases with no gene match: 13. As DNA, the CDR3 is TGTGCCAGCAGACCCGGACTAGCGGGAAAATCGGGGGAGCAGTACTTC. It encodes CASRPGLAGKSGEQYF.

At least ten counts were recorded for this clonotype. The CDR3 DNA is TGTGCCAGCAGCGCTAGGTCGGGAGAGACCCAGTACTTC. This gives the protein CASSARSGETQYF. The chain is built from TRBV9 and TRBJ2-5; D unclear. Trimming took off 3 bases at V and 4 bases at J, with 10 bases between the two ends. This CDR3 region has 13 residues. Germline loops: CDR1 SGDLS, CDR2 YYNGEE.

This clonotype was detected many times. CDR3: CASSQRRNTGELFF. CDR3 nucleotide sequence: TGCGCCAGCAGCCAAAGGCGGAACACCGGGGAGCTGTTTTTT. The chain employs TRBV4-1 and TRBJ2-2; D is uncertain. Trimming left V 2 bases short and J 1 base short, with 5 bases between. The CDR3 is made up of 14 amino acids. The germline V gene encodes CDR1 MGHRA and CDR2 YSYEKL.

This clonotype was detected a few times. This rearrangement joins TRBV7-6 to TRBJ2-7, with D possibly matching TRBD2 (6 bases). The CDR3 has 16 residues. Trimming took 5 bases from V and 3 from J, leaving 20 bases between them. Per the germline V gene, CDR1 is SGHVS and CDR2 is FNYEAQ. CDR3 sequence reads: CASSGPGLPTIYEQYF. The CDR3, as DNA: TGTGCCAGCAGCGGCCCGGGACTCCCTACGATCTACGAGCAGTACTTC.